Sequencing of this T cell receptor (beta chain) was carried out in a study of blood T cell repertoires in COVID-19 (dated by TCRdb to the early 2020s). Study-wide context: The collaborator samples originated in the United States, Italy and Spain and spanned the acute and convalescent phases of COVID-19. The repertoires were released in a freely available public database meant as a resource for research on the immune response to SARS-CoV-2. A de-identified subject ID, COVID-19 status, age in years and sex were almost always included in the sample metadata. The prospective study material was composed of cDNA or gDNA derived from T cells, B-cell-depleted T cells, or PBMCs. Where available, HLA class I and class II types were taken from metadata supplied by the sample provider and were not determined by assay-based typing. The dataset comprised deeply sampled blood TCRbeta repertoires from subjects exposed to, actively infected with, or recovered from COVID-19. The samples were drawn from two sources: the first 160 participants of the ongoing ImmuneRACE study, and 1,000 to 1,500 subjects contributed by 6 global collaborators.

Participants in the prospective study were aged 18 to 89 years, lived in about two dozen United States geographic areas, and enrolled through a virtual design. In the prospective study, participants were assigned to cohorts based on the clinical history participants reported in a screening survey and a study questionnaire. Recovered participants in ImmuneRACE Cohort 3 were defined as having two consecutive negative NP/OP PCR tests, clearance from a healthcare professional, or resolution of symptoms. In the prospective study, whole blood, serum and a nasopharyngeal or oropharyngeal swab were collected from each participant by mobile phlebotomists. Prospective study participants could optionally give additional blood draws and questionnaires over an approximately 2-month period. Blood samples from the prospective study were shipped frozen or at room temperature prior to DNA extraction. Notes on this clone: Its target antigen remains unknown. No base-level quality is on record; no much larger clone is a single base apart.

Paper-wide results and their limitations: The quantity of clinical and demographic metadata differed by source and by participant and was supplied without curation.

TCRbeta CDR3 regions were amplified from genomic DNA by means of the immunoSEQ Assay, a bias-controlled multiplex PCR. The paper's data handling went like this. The number of nucleated cells in each sample was estimated by amplification of reference gene primers within the assay. To quantify the absolute abundance of each unique TCRbeta CDR3 rearrangement, sequence reads were collapsed and filtered. For each sample, productive Simpson clonality was calculated as the square root of Simpson's diversity index across productive rearrangements. The source is immuneACCESS, and TCRdb retained only in-frame sequences with V and J called. Part of the clones is not carried over; for the studies checked, unresolved V genes explain less than half of this, and the remainder is unexplained. V and J calls and clone size come straight from that table; D and trimming were deduced from the DNA. The sample table holds approximately 200,000 clones, of which approximately 90% were seen once. The ten largest clonotypes hold around 2% of the sample.

CDR1 and CDR2, looked up from the germline V gene, are MGHRA and YSYEKL. V loses 0 bases at its end and J loses 1 base; junction bases beyond the gene matches: 7. The cysteine opens and the phenylalanine closes a CDR3 of 18 amino acids. The entry retains the CDR3 DNA only, 54 bases that are in frame from base 1. The material sequenced was PBMCs or T cells enriched from blood (not recorded which). The chain is encoded by TRBV4-1 joined to TRBJ2-1, with 9 junctional bases fitting TRBD2. This receptor was identified in a woman in her 30s who had recovered from COVID-19. The bases read TGCGCCAGCAGCCAAGATAATTTACTAGCGGGTTCCTACAATGAGCAGTTCTTC. It encodes CASSQDNLLAGSYNEQFF.